Each of the 31 T cell receptor beta chains below was sequenced from the same sample in a study of shared clonotypes between healthy human individuals. Profiling relied on immunoSEQ multiplex PCR, and the TCRdb table lists in-frame clones only, not all of them. Here the sample spans roughly 1,500,000 clones, approximately 98.5% being singletons. Material: naive CD4+ T cells sorted from blood. Stated subset: CD45RA+ positively selected. The receptors shown here come from a young man in good health.

The chain has TRBV18 and TRBJ2-3; D remains unclear. Looked up from germline, CDR1 is KGHSH and CDR2 is LQKENI. Trimming took off 1 base at V and 0 bases at J, with 17 bases between the two ends. The length of the CDR3 is 18 residues. CDR3 region: CASSPLSTQRESTDTQYF. As DNA, the CDR3 is TGTGCCAGCTCACCACTCTCAACGCAAAGGGAAAGCACAGATACGCAGTATTTT.

V is TRBV5-5 and J is TRBJ2-7, with 10 nucleotides matching TRBD2. This CDR3 spans 15 amino acids. The V gene end was trimmed by 3 bases and the J gene end by 7 bases; junction bases not matched to a gene: 10. Per germline, CDR1 SGHKS and CDR2 YYEKEE (reference sequence). This CDR3 is CASSYGPGLAREQYF. The CDR3, as DNA: TGTGCCAGCAGCTACGGACCGGGACTAGCGCGGGAGCAGTACTTC.

The rearrangement links TRBV19 to TRBJ2-7; the match to TRBD1 covers 7 bases. The CDR3 has 15 residues. J lost 6 bases, V lost 9 bases, and 17 bases had no gene match. Germline V gene data show CDR1 as LNHDA and CDR2 as SQIVND (reference sequence). This CDR3 is CASHTRRQGFGEQYF. The CDR3 DNA follows: TGTGCCAGCCACACGAGGAGACAGGGATTCGGCGAGCAGTACTTC.

The genes are TRBV9 and TRBJ2-3; 12 bases fit TRBD2. The junction had 7 bases not matched to a gene; V was cut back by 2 bases and J by 3 bases. CDR3 length: 17 residues. Germline CDR1 and CDR2: SGDLS and YYNGEE. Here the CDR3 DNA reads TGTGCCAGCAGCGTGTTTTCCGGGACTAGCGGGACAGATACGCAGTATTTT. The encoded protein is CASSVFSGTSGTDTQYF.

J is TRBJ1-1 and V is TRBV5-1, with 9 nucleotides matching TRBD1. CDR1 SGHRS and CDR2 YFSETQ come from the germline V gene. V lost 2 bases and J lost 4; bases outside the gene matches: 6. This CDR3 is 15 amino acids long. The CDR3, as DNA: TGCGCCAGCAGCTTCCGGGACAGGGTCCTCACTGAAGCTTTCTTT. Its translation: CASSFRDRVLTEAFF.

The chain uses TRBV28 and TRBJ2-5; 7 bases line up with TRBD1. There are 16 residues in the CDR3. The V and J ends lost 5 bases and 5 bases, in that order; junction bases with no gene match: 14. Germline V CDR1 and CDR2: MDHEN, SYDVKM. The CDR3, as DNA: TGTGCCAGCAGTCCACCCGGCCGACAGGGCCGGGAGACCCAGTACTTC. Residues: CASSPPGRQGRETQYF.

This CDR3 is CSVGQGENTQYF. CDR3 nucleotides: TGCAGCGTTGGCCAAGGGGAAAATACGCAGTATTTT. The rearrangement links TRBV29-1 to TRBJ2-3, with TRBD1 as a possible D gene (5 bases). This CDR3 has 12 residues. Germline V CDR1 and CDR2: SQVTM, ANQGSEA. V was pared by 4 bases and J by 7 bases, with 12 bases between.

The rearrangement links TRBV5-8 to TRBJ2-1; D is unclear. Trimming pared 0 bases from V and 1 base from J, leaving 11 bases between. CDR1 and CDR2 from the germline V gene are SGHTS and YDEGEE. This CDR3 spans 16 amino acids. This chain's CDR3 is CASSLAPLASYNEQFF. The DNA for the CDR3 is TGTGCCAGCAGCTTGGCCCCCCTCGCGTCCTACAATGAGCAGTTCTTC.

As to this clone: The sample contains more than one DNA sequence encoding this CDR3. The chain couples TRBV19 to TRBJ2-1; D is ambiguous. The CDR3 has 13 residues. Germline-derived CDR1 and CDR2 are LNHDA and SQIVND (reference sequence). Trimming shortened V by 3 bases and J by 4 bases, and 7 bases separated the two germline ends. The CDR3: CASSISDYNEQFF. The CDR3, as DNA: TGTGCCAGTAGTATTTCAGATTACAATGAGCAGTTCTTC.

A remark on this clone: Different DNA sequences within this sample yield the same CDR3. This chain links TRBV11-1 with TRBJ2-1; 7 positions match TRBD2. The CDR3 totals 13 residues. Looked up from germline, CDR1 is SGHAT and CDR2 is FQDESV (reference sequence). With 1 base clipped from V and 8 bases from J, the junction kept 2 bases outside the gene matches. The CDR3 here is CASSLGLADEQFF. The CDR3 bases are TGTGCCAGCAGCTTAGGACTAGCTGATGAGCAGTTCTTC.

The genes are TRBV29-1 and TRBJ1-2; 8 nucleotides align to TRBD1. The ends lost 3 bases at V and 2 bases at J; junction bases unmatched: 8. CDR3 size: 15 residues. The germline gives CDR1 SQVTM, CDR2 ANQGSEA. The CDR3: CSVEKSGGHNYGYTF. CDR3 nucleotide sequence: TGCAGCGTTGAGAAATCAGGGGGCCACAACTATGGCTACACCTTC.

This chain connects TRBV6-5 to TRBJ2-1, with 9 bases lining up with TRBD2. The CDR3 spans 16 residues. V was pared by 4 bases and J by 5 bases, with 9 bases of the junction left unmatched. CDR1 and CDR2 (germline): MNHEY, SVGAGI. CDR3 DNA sequence: TGTGCCAGCAGTTCCTTAGCGGGAGTATTTAACAATGAGCAGTTCTTC. As protein: CASSSLAGVFNNEQFF.

A word on this clone: Other DNA sequences in this specimen translate into the identical CDR3. The chain has TRBV27 and TRBJ2-1, with D possibly being TRBD2 (6 bases). V lost 6 bases to trimming and J lost 3 bases, with 6 bases between them. The CDR3 runs to 12 residues. Germline CDR1 reads MNHEY; CDR2 reads SMNVEV (reference sequence). The CDR3 DNA is TGTGCCAGCAGCGGGAGCTACAATGAGCAGTTCTTC. As protein: CASSGSYNEQFF.

The rearrangement uses TRBV19 and TRBJ2-1; possibly TRBD2 for D (6 bases). V shed 5 bases and J shed 9 bases, with 14 bases lying between them. CDR3 size: 13 residues. Looked up from germline, CDR1 is LNHDA and CDR2 is SQIVND (reference sequence). CDR3 nucleotide sequence: TGTGCCAGTAGTCTTAATAGCGGACGTGAGCAGTTCTTC. It codes for CASSLNSGREQFF.

The chain employs TRBV4-2 and TRBJ2-3, with 7 bases matching TRBD1. Looked up from germline, CDR1 is LGHNA and CDR2 is YNFKEQ. Losses at the gene ends were 2 bases for V and 1 base for J; bases not matched to a gene: 6. The CDR3 length is 16 residues. CDR3 nucleotides: TGTGCCAGCAGCCAACCGAACAGGGGCGGCACAGATACGCAGTATTTT. It encodes CASSQPNRGGTDTQYF.

The V call is TRBV7-2, the J call TRBJ2-2, with D unresolved. Looked up from germline, CDR1 is SGHTA and CDR2 is FQGNSA. Trimming removed 6 bases at V and 4 bases at J, with 15 bases between. The CDR3 contains 15 residues. CDR3 DNA: TGTGCCAGCAGTGCACCCCTCGCGTTCACCGGGGAGCTGTTTTTT. This translates into CASSAPLAFTGELFF.

CDR3 sequence: CASNSLNAPGLAGGPEQFF. DNA of the CDR3: TGTGCCAGCAACTCTCTTAATGCCCCAGGACTAGCGGGAGGGCCTGAGCAGTTCTTC. The chain employs TRBV7-2 and TRBJ2-1; 15 nucleotides match TRBD2. Trimming at V came to 7 bases and at J to 9 bases, leaving 19 bases not matched to a gene. The CDR3 extends over 19 amino acids. The germline CDR1 and CDR2 sequences are SGHTA and FQGNSA.

Concerning this clone: Other DNA sequences in this sample translate to the same CDR3. The chain has TRBV5-1 and TRBJ2-2, with D unresolved. The CDR3 contains 13 residues. The germline gives CDR1 SGHRS, CDR2 YFSETQ. V lost 0 bases and J 4 bases, leaving 4 bases between the germline ends. CDR3 region: CASSLVPTGELFF. The CDR3 coding sequence is TGCGCCAGCAGCTTGGTCCCCACCGGGGAGCTGTTTTTT.

This clone was counted a single time. The chain uses TRBV18 and TRBJ2-7; D is uncertain. V was shortened by 5 bases and J by 2 bases, with 13 bases between the two germline ends. CDR1 is KGHSH, CDR2 LQKENI, per germline. The CDR3 extends over 14 amino acids. The CDR3 here is CASSSLRPAYEQYF. The CDR3 DNA reads TGTGCCAGCTCATCATTACGACCCGCCTACGAGCAGTACTTC. Drawing the rest from reference TRBV18 and TRBJ2-7, the complete variable domain is NAGVMQNPRHLVRRRGQEARLRCSPMKGHSHVYWYRQLPEEGLKFMVYLQKENIIDESGMPKERFSAEFPKEGPSILRIQQVVRGDSAAYFCASSSLRPAYEQYFGPGTRLTVT.

The CDR3 sequence: CASSATGAGANVLTF. DNA of the CDR3: TGTGCCAGCAGCGCCACAGGGGCTGGGGCCAACGTCCTGACTTTC. The chain carries TRBV27 and TRBJ2-6, with 7 bases that match TRBD1. The CDR3 is 15 amino acids. V lost 6 bases and J lost 2; bases outside the gene matches: 4. The V gene's germline CDR1 is MNHEY and CDR2 SMNVEV (reference sequence).

The chain is built from TRBV28 and TRBJ1-5; 7 bases agree with TRBD1. Germline values: CDR1 MDHEN, CDR2 SYDVKM. This CDR3 region has 15 residues. V was pared by 7 bases and J by 6 bases, with 12 bases of the junction left unmatched. The chain's CDR3 is CASKAGGAVGQPQHF. Here the CDR3 DNA reads TGTGCCAGCAAGGCAGGGGGTGCGGTAGGTCAGCCCCAGCATTTT.

About this clone: Distinct nucleotide sequences in the sample also encode this CDR3. The chain combines TRBV5-1 with TRBJ2-7; the match to TRBD2 covers 13 bases. The length of the CDR3 is 16 residues. The V and J ends lost 3 bases and 0 bases, in that order; junction bases with no gene match: 3. Germline assignment: CDR1 SGHRS and CDR2 YFSETQ. CDR3 sequence (DNA): TGCGCCAGCAGCTCGGGACTAGCGGGAAGCTCCTACGAGCAGTACTTC. Amino acid sequence: CASSSGLAGSSYEQYF.

The chain couples TRBV4-2 to TRBJ1-1; D gene unclear. This CDR3 region has 11 residues. V was cut by 6 bases and J by 8 bases, with 10 bases left in between. CDR1 LGHNA and CDR2 YNFKEQ come from the germline V gene. This CDR3 reads CASREEGEAFF. Here the CDR3 DNA reads TGTGCCAGCAGGGAGGAGGGAGAAGCTTTCTTT.

Note on this clone: This specimen includes other DNA sequences encoding the same CDR3. In nucleotides, the CDR3 is TGTGCCAGCTCACCACCGGGACTCTCGGAGACCCAGTACTTC. This codes for CASSPPGLSETQYF. The chain employs TRBV18 and TRBJ2-5; D perhaps matches TRBD2 (6 bases). The germline V gene encodes CDR1 KGHSH and CDR2 LQKENI. The CDR3 sequence is 14 residues long. V was shortened by 0 bases and J by 5 bases, with 10 bases between the two germline ends. The variable domain in full, completed from reference TRBV18 and TRBJ2-5, reads NAGVMQNPRHLVRRRGQEARLRCSPMKGHSHVYWYRQLPEEGLKFMVYLQKENIIDESGMPKERFSAEFPKEGPSILRIQQVVRGDSAAYFCASSPPGLSETQYFGPGTRLLVL.

V is TRBV10-3 and J is TRBJ2-3; D remains ambiguous. Germline V gives CDR1 ENHRY, CDR2 SYGVKD. The CDR3 extends over 13 amino acids. The V gene lost 4 bases and the J gene lost 6 bases, with 11 bases spanning the gap. As DNA, the CDR3 is TGTGCCATCAGTGTCCTAGTTAGGGATACGCAGTATTTT. It translates to CAISVLVRDTQYF.

This chain connects TRBV6-1 to TRBJ2-2; tentatively, D is TRBD2 (5 bases). The CDR3 is 18 amino acids. Germline V gene lookup returns CDR1 MNHNS and CDR2 SASEGT. The ends were cut back, 4 bases at V and 6 bases at J, with 24 bases in the middle. The CDR3 bases are TGTGCCAGCAGTGTACCCCGTCAGAGGGTTATCTGGGCCGGGGAGCTGTTTTTT. Translated, it gives CASSVPRQRVIWAGELFF.

A word on this clone: The sample holds other DNA sequences that translate to the same CDR3. This rearrangement joins TRBV9 to TRBJ2-2; 8 bases agree with TRBD2. There are 15 residues in the CDR3. The V and J ends lost 1 base and 6 bases, in that order; junction bases with no gene match: 5. CDR1 SGDLS and CDR2 YYNGEE come from the germline V gene. DNA of the CDR3: TGTGCCAGCAGCGTATCCGGGAGGGGTCCCGGGGAGCTGTTTTTT. Its translation is CASSVSGRGPGELFF.

The chain joins TRBV28 to TRBJ2-1; unclear D gene. Trimming left V 5 bases short and J 0 bases short, with 11 bases between. There are 15 residues in the CDR3. Per germline, CDR1 MDHEN and CDR2 SYDVKM. CDR3 sequence (DNA): TGTGCCAGCAGTGAATCAGGCCTCTCCTACAATGAGCAGTTCTTC. Protein: CASSESGLSYNEQFF.

The chain combines TRBV9 with TRBJ2-3; D unclear. Between the trimmed V and J ends, which lost 4 bases and 8 bases, there was a span of 14 bases. Germline values: CDR1 SGDLS, CDR2 YYNGEE. This CDR3 has 13 residues. The CDR3 bases are TGTGCCAGCAGCCCCAGGTCTAAGGCTACGCAGTATTTT. Translating gives CASSPRSKATQYF.

The gene calls are TRBV28 and TRBJ2-1, with 8 bases matching TRBD2. The CDR3 has 12 residues. The germline CDR1 and CDR2 sequences are MDHEN and SYDVKM. V lost 3 bases and J lost 14; bases outside the gene matches: 6. The CDR3 DNA is TGTGCCAGCAGTTTGTTAGCGGGGAGGGAGTTCTTC. Translation: CASSLLAGREFF.

This chain uses TRBV27 with TRBJ2-2; D uncertain. V was shortened by 2 bases and J by 1 base, with 5 bases between the two germline ends. Germline assignment: CDR1 MNHEY and CDR2 SMNVEV (reference sequence). The CDR3 sequence is 14 residues long. DNA for the CDR3: TGTGCCAGCAGTTTAAACAGGAACACCGGGGAGCTGTTTTTT. Its translation is CASSLNRNTGELFF.